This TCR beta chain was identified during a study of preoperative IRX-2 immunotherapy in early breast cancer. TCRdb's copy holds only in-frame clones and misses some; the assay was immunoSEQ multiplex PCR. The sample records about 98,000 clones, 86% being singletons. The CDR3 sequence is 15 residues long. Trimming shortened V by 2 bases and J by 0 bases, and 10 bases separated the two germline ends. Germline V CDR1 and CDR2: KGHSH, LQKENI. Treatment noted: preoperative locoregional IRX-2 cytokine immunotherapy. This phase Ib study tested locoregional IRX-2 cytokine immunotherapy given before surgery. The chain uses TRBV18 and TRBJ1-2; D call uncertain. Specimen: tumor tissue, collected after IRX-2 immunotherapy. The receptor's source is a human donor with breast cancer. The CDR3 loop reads CASSPFGDSNYGYTF. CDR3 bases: TGTGCCAGCTCACCATTTGGGGATTCTAACTATGGCTACACCTTC. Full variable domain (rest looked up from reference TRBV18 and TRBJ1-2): NAGVMQNPRHLVRRRGQEARLRCSPMKGHSHVYWYRQLPEEGLKFMVYLQKENIIDESGMPKERFSAEFPKEGPSILRIQQVVRGDSAAYFCASSPFGDSNYGYTFGSGTRLTVV.